Listed here is a single TCR beta chain. These data belong to a study of blood T cell repertoires in COVID-19. Across the whole study: In each case, the material was cDNA or gDNA derived from T cells, B-cell-depleted T cells, or PBMCs.

From germline, CDR1 is WSHSY and CDR2 SAAADI. CDR3 size: 13 residues. The V and J ends lost 5 bases and 1 base respectively, with 8 bases between them. The cohort comprised adults aged 18 to 89 years residing in under 30 US areas. Here immunoSEQ multiplex PCR was the method, and the copy in TCRdb shows in-frame clones only, minus some. The repertoire includes approximately 270,000 clones, about 89% of them detected once, and roughly 1.2% sits in the top ten. The sample taken for sequencing was PBMCs or T cells enriched from blood (not recorded which). The rearrangement links TRBV10-2 to TRBJ2-5; tentatively, D is TRBD1 (6 bases). The source of this sequence is a human donor in a cohort exposed to, infected with or recovered from COVID-19 (not recorded which). The donor label of this sample is uncertain. CDR3 amino acids: CASSRTAQETQYF. CDR3 sequence (DNA): TGCGCCAGCAGTAGGACAGCCCAAGAGACCCAGTACTTC.